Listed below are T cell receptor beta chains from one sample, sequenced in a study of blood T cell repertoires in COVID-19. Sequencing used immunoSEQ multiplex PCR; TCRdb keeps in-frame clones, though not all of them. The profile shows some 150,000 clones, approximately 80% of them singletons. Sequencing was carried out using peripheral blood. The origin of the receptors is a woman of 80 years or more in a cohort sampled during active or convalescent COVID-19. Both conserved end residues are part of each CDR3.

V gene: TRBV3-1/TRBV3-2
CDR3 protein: CASSPRDRVGSPLHF

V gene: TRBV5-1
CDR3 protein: CASSLAGALNEQYF

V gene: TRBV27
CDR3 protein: CASLLRVNTEAFF

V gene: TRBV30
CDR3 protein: CAWWTGESPLHF

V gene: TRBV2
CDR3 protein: CASQSRGSEKLFF

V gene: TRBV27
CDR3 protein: CASSTGETLNEQFF

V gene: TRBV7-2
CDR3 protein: CASSPFIGVAEAFF

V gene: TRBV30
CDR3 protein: CAWSHYRERNYGYTF

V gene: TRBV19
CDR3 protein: CASSAGYRNTEAFF

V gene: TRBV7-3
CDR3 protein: CASSKTATGELFF

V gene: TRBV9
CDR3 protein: CASRGGSNTNTGELFF

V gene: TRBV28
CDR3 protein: CASSLKAGVSNQPQHF

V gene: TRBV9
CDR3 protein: CASSVYNEKLFF

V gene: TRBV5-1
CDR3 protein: CASSLGAVADTQYF

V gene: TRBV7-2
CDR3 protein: CASSTGGSEAFF

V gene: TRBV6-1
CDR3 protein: CASSEVWALNTEAFF

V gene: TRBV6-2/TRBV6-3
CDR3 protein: CASSYRDNKWYQETQYF

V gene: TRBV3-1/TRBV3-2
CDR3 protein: CASSLSGTGFWNTEAFF

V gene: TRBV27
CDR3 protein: CASSSSGSRYGYTF

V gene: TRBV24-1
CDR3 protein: CATKSGVGTDTQYF